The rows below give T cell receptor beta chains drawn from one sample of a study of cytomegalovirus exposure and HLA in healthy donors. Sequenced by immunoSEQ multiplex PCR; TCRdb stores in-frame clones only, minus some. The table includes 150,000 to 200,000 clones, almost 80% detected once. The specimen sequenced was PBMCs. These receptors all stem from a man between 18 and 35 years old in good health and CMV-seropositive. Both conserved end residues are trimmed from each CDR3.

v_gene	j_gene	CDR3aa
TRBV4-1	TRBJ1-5	ATNSNPGSSNQPQH
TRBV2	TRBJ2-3	ASSRTRRVDTQY
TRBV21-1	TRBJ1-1	ASSKGQLNTEAF
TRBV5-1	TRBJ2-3	ASSWKGLAAGTDTQY
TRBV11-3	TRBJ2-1	ASSLDRGGPQF
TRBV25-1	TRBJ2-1	ASSDYRGNEQF
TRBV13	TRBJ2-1	ASPNSPPGLVGALNDEQF
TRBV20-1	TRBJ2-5	SDSNQETQY
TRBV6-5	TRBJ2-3	ASSYLKPDTQY
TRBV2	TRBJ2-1	ASTSRDFRPEQF
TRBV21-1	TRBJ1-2	ASSKKCNAGGGDYGYT
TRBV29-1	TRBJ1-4	SVSRGLGEKLF
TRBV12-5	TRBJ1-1	ASALDRGGTEAF
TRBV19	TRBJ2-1	ASSTVGTVKRVQF
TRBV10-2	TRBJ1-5	ASSGGLPDSNQPQH
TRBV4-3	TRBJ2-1	ASSHQDSTYNEQF
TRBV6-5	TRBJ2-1	AGSYSKRTQNEQF